The rows below give T cell receptor beta chains drawn from one sample of a study of cytotoxic CD8 clonotypes in ibrutinib-treated CLL. Generated by immunoSEQ multiplex PCR, the TCRdb table keeps only in-frame clones and is missing some. The sample records about 45,000 clones, over 60% being singletons. Source: PBMCs, taken after 24 months of ibrutinib treatment. These TCRs come from a human donor with chronic lymphocytic leukemia. The conserved cysteine and the conserved F or W are not part of the CDR3 here. Fields, in order: CDR3 protein, V gene, J gene.

ASSGGFSGNTIY	TRBV6-5	TRBJ1-3
AWILLAQEYGYT	TRBV30	TRBJ1-2
ASMVQGWTGELF	TRBV6-1	TRBJ2-2
AWSVGQGFHEQY	TRBV30	TRBJ2-7
ASSSEYFDGRSF	TRBV5-4	TRBJ2-1
ASSSREGSGSPLH	TRBV9	TRBJ1-6
ASSPLGGASGNTIY	TRBV18	TRBJ1-3
ASSTPSLGWEQY	TRBV6-5	TRBJ2-7
ASSKRSGTSPADTQY	TRBV5-1	TRBJ2-3
SASWSRGYT	TRBV20-1	TRBJ1-2
AWSKTGGSYEQY	TRBV30	TRBJ2-7
ASSGPGLFHTGELF	TRBV6-1	TRBJ2-2
ASSEESGPYEQY	TRBV2	TRBJ2-7
ASSQDTTGKDIQY	TRBV6-4	TRBJ2-4
ASSEPTSGRMGIQY	TRBV28	TRBJ2-4
ASSQPTSGRSSSYNEQF	TRBV7-9	TRBJ2-1
ASSFRGASNYGYT	TRBV27	TRBJ1-2
ASSTLYFRDRVYEQY	TRBV27	TRBJ2-7
ASSLTSGGLRTQY	TRBV5-1	TRBJ2-3
ASSGSIASYEQY	TRBV18	TRBJ2-7
ASSLEQARGNQPQH	TRBV7-6	TRBJ1-5
ASSLTHTSGANVLT	TRBV9	TRBJ2-6
ASRLTGDTEAF	TRBV7-2	TRBJ1-1
ASSYLASLEAF	TRBV6-5	TRBJ1-1
ASTQGIRGYT	TRBV6-1	TRBJ1-2
ASSEMGDGGQPQH	TRBV6-1	TRBJ1-5
ASSSVSSYEQY	TRBV27	TRBJ2-7
ASTSGVRTGELF	TRBV2	TRBJ2-2
ASSLPGTQAGYT	TRBV5-1	TRBJ1-2
ASSLDVQETQY	TRBV11-3	TRBJ2-5
ASSFGTAYGYT	TRBV7-2	TRBJ1-2
ASSLTGSYQPQH	TRBV28	TRBJ1-5
ASSSGYRVVEQY	TRBV2	TRBJ2-7
ASSLGGSTGDEQF	TRBV28	TRBJ2-1
ASSPRGDYGYT	TRBV19	TRBJ1-2
ASSPTGAEIYGYT	TRBV14	TRBJ1-2
ASRSPGEQY	TRBV6-6	TRBJ2-7
ASNDRRGYEQY	TRBV7-9	TRBJ2-7
ACPLAGSYNEQF	TRBV30	TRBJ2-1
ASSRNRLEQF	TRBV7-7	TRBJ2-1
ASSEPHLRY	TRBV6-1	TRBJ2-7
ASYKIRGSSSYEQY	TRBV27	TRBJ2-7
ASSPLHGRTVNTEAF	TRBV28	TRBJ1-1
AWLAYSGNTIY	TRBV30	TRBJ1-3